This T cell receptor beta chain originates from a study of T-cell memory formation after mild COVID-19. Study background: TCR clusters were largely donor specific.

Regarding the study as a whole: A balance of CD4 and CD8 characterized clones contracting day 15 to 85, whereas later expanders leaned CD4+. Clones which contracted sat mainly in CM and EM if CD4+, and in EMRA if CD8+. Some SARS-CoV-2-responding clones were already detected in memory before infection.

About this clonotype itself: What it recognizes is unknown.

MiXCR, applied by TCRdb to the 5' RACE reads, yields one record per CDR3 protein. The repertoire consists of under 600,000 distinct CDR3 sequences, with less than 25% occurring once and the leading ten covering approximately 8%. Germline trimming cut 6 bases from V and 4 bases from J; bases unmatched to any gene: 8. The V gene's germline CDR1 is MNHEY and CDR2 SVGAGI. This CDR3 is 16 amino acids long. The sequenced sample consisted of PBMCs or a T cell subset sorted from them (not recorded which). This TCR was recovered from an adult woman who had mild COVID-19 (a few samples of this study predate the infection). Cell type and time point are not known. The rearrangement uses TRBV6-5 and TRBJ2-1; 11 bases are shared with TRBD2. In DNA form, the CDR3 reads TGTGCCAGCAGCCGAAGTCTAGCGGGGGGTTACAATGAGCAGTTCTTC. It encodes CASSRSLAGGYNEQFF.